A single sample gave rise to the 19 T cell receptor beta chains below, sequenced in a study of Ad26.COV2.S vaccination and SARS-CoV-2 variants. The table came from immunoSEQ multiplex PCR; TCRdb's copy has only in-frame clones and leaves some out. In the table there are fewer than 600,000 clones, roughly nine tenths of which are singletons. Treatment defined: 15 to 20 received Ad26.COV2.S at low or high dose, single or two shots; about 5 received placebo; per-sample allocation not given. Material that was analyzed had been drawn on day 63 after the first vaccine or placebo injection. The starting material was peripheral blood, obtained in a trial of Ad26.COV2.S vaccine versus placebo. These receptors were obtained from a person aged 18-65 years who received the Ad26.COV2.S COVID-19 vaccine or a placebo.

The CDR3 DNA reads TGTGCCAGCAGCCCCCTGGGCTCTGGGGCCAACGTCCTGACTTTC. Translated, it gives CASSPLGSGANVLTF. The V and J genes are TRBV7-9 and TRBJ2-6; D is undetermined. Germline CDR1 SEHNR, CDR2 FQNEAQ (reference sequence). CDR3 size: 15 residues. V lost 5 bases, J lost 0 bases, and 8 bases lay in between.

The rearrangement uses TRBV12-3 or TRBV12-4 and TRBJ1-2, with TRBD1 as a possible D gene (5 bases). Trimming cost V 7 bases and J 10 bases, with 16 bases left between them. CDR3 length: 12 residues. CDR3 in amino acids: CASTQSAGSYTF. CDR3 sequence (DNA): TGTGCCAGCACCCAATCGGCAGGGTCCTACACCTTC.

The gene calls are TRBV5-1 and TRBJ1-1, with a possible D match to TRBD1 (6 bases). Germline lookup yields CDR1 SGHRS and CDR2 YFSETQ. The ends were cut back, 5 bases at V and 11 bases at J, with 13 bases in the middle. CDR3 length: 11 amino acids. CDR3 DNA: TGCGCCAGCAGGGTGGCAGGGGAGGCTTTCTTT. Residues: CASRVAGEAFF.

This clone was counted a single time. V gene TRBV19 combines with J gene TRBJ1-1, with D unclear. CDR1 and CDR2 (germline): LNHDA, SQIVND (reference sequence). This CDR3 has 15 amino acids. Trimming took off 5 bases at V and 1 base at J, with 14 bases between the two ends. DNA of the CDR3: TGTGCCAGTAGTTTCTCCGGAGGATCGAACACTGAAGCTTTCTTT. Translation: CASSFSGGSNTEAFF.

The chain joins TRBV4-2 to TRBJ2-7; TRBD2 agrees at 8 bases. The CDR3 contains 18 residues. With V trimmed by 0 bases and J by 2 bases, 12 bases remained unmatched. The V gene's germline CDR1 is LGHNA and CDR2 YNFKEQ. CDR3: CASSQDPQLAELTYEQYF. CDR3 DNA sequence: TGTGCCAGCAGCCAAGATCCCCAACTAGCGGAGTTAACCTACGAGCAGTACTTC.

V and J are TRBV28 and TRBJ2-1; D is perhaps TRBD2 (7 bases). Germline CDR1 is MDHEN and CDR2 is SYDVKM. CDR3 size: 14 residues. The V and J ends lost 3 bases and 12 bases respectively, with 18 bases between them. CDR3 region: CASSFYSGGLGQFF. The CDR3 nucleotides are TGTGCCAGCAGTTTTTATTCCGGGGGGCTCGGGCAGTTCTTC. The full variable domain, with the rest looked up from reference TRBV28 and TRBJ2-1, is DVKVTQSSRYLVKRTGEKVFLECVQDMDHENMFWYRQDPGLGLRLIYFSYDVKMKEKGDIPEGYSVSREKKERFSLILESASTNQTSMYLCASSFYSGGLGQFFGPGTRLTVL.

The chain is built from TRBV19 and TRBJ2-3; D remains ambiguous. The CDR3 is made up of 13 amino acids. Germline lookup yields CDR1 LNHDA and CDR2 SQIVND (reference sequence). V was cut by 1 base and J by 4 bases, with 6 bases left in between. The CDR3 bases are TGTGCCAGTAGTATAGGAGTTGCAGATACGCAGTATTTT. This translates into CASSIGVADTQYF.

CDR3 nucleotides: TGTGCCAGCAGCTTACTACGGTACTCCTACAATGAGCAGTTCTTC. It is translated as CASSLLRYSYNEQFF. V is TRBV7-9 and J is TRBJ2-1, with unresolved D. The CDR3 extends over 15 amino acids. Trimming cost V 2 bases and J 0 bases, with 8 bases left between them. CDR1 and CDR2 (germline): SEHNR, FQNEAQ (reference sequence).

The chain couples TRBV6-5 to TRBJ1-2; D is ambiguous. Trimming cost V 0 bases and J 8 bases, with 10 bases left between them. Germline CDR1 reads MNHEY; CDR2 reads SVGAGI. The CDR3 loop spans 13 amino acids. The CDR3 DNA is TGTGCCAGCAGTTACTCGGTAAAGGGCGGCTACACCTTC. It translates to CASSYSVKGGYTF.

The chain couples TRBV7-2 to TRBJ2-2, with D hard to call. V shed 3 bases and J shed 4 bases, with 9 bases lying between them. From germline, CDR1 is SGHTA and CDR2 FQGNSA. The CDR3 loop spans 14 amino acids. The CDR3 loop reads CASSFLAPTGELFF. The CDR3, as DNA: TGTGCCAGCAGCTTTCTGGCGCCCACCGGGGAGCTGTTTTTT.

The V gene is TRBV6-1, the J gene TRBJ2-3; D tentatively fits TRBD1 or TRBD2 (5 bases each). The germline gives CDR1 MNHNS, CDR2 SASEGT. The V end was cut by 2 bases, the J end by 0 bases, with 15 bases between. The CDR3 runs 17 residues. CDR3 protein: CASSERGVGRSTDTQYF. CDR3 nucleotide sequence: TGTGCCAGCAGTGAAAGGGGTGTGGGACGTAGCACAGATACGCAGTATTTT.

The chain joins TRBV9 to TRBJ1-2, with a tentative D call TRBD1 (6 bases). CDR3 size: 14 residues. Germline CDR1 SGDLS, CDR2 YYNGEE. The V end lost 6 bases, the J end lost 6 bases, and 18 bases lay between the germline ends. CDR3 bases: TGTGCCAGCACCCCCGGGCTAGGGGGGAATGGCTACACCTTC. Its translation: CASTPGLGGNGYTF.

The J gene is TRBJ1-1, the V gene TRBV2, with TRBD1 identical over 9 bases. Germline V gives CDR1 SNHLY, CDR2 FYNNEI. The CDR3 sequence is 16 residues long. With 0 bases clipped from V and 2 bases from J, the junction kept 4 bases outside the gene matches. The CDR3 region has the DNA TGTGCCAGCAGTGAAGCTGCGGGACAGGGAAACACTGAAGCTTTCTTT. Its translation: CASSEAAGQGNTEAFF.

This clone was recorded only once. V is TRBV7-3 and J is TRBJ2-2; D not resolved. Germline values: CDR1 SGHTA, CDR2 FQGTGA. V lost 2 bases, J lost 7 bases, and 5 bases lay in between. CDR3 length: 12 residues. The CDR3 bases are TGTGCCAGCAGCTTATACAGCGGGGAGCTGTTTTTT. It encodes CASSLYSGELFF.

This chain's CDR3 is CASSFRDRAEYGYTF. The CDR3 coding sequence is TGTGCCAGCAGTTTCCGGGACAGGGCCGAGTATGGCTACACCTTC. This rearrangement joins TRBV28 to TRBJ1-2, with 9 bases aligning to TRBD1. The CDR3 has 15 amino acids. V was clipped by 3 bases and J by 5 bases; unmatched bases: 7. From germline, CDR1 is MDHEN and CDR2 SYDVKM.

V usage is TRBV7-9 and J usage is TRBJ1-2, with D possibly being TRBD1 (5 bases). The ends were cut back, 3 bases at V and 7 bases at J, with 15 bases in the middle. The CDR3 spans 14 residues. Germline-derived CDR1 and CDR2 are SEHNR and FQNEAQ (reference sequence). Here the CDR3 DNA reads TGTGCCAGCAGCTTTGATGGGGGAAGCGGTGGCTACACCTTC. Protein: CASSFDGGSGGYTF.

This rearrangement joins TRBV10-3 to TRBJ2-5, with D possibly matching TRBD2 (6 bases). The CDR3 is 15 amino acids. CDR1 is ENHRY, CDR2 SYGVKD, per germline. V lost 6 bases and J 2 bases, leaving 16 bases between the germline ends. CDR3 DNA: TGTGCCATCAGCCCCCTAGGAGGGGCACAAGAGACCCAGTACTTC. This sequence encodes CAISPLGGAQETQYF.

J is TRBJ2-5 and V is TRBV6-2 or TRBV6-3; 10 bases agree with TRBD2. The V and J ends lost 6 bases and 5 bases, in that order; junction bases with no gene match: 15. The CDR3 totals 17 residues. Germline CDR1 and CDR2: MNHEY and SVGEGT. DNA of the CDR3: TGTGCCAGCAGCCCCGATATAGCGGGAGGATTGCGGGAGACCCAGTACTTC. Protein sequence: CASSPDIAGGLRETQYF.

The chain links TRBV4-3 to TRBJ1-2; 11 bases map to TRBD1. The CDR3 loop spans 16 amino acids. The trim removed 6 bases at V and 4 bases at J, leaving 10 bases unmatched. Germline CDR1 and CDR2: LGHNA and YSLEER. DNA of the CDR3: TGCGCCAGCAGTCCAAGAGCCGGGACAGGGGGCTATGGCTACACCTTC. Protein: CASSPRAGTGGYGYTF.